This T cell receptor beta chain derives from a study of cytomegalovirus exposure and HLA in healthy donors. PCR involved 60 Vbeta and 13 Jbeta primers. Clones were sequenced by immunoSEQ multiplex PCR, and TCRdb holds only the in-frame ones, with some missing. The sample contains 100,000 to 150,000 clones, roughly 78% of which appear only once. Points from the study as a whole: TCR beta sequences reportedly predicted most subjects' HLA-A and HLA-B alleles accurately.

Germline V gene lookup returns CDR1 GTSNPN and CDR2 SVGIG (reference sequence). V lost 3 bases to trimming and J lost 1 base; unmatched junction nucleotides: 1. The CDR3 loop spans 16 amino acids. This clone was seen once. Its antigen remains unidentified. The TCR sequence derives from a man aged 25 to 40 in good health and CMV-seropositive. Sequenced material: PBMCs. V gene TRBV30 combines with J gene TRBJ2-6; 12 bases match TRBD2. The CDR3 bases are TGTGCCTGGAGACTAGCGGGAGGATCTGGGGCCAACGTCCTGACTTTC. Translated, it gives CAWRLAGGSGANVLTF.